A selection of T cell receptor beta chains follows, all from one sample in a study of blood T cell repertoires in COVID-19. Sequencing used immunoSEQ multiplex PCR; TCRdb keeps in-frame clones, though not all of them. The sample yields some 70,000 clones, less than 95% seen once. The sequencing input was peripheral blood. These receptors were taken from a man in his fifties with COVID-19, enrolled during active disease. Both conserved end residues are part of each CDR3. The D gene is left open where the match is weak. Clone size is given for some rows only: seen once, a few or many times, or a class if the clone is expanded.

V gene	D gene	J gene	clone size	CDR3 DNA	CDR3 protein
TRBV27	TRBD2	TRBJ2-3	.	TGTGCCAGCAGTCCACCTGGTTGGGGGCTAGCGGGACTCACGCAGTATTTT	CASSPPGWGLAGLTQYF
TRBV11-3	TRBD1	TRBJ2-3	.	TGTGCCAGCAGCTTGAGGGGGACAGGAGGGACAGATACGCAGTATTTT	CASSLRGTGGTDTQYF
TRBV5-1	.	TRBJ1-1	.	TGCGCCAGCAGGGTTCTGCAGGGATCGAACACTGAAGCTTTCTTT	CASRVLQGSNTEAFF
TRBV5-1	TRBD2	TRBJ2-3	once	TGCGCCAGCAGCTGGGGACTAGCGGGAGATACGCAGTATTTT	CASSWGLAGDTQYF
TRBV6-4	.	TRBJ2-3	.	TGTGCCAGCAGCCTCGACAGTAGCACAGATACGCAGTATTTT	CASSLDSSTDTQYF
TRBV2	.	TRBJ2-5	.	TGTGCCAGCAAGGGCCGGATCTTAATGCGGGGACAAGAGACCCAGTACTTC	CASKGRILMRGQETQYF
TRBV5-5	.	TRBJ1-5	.	TGTGCCAGCAGCCTTCATGCGGCTAGCAATCAGCCCCAGCATTTT	CASSLHAASNQPQHF
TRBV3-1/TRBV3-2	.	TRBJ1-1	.	TGTGCCAGCAGCCATGCTGACAGAGACACTGAAGCTTTCTTT	CASSHADRDTEAFF
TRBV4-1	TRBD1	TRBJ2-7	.	TGCGCCAGCAGTGGGACAGCGAACTACGAGCAGTACTTC	CASSGTANYEQYF
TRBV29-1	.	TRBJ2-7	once	TGCAGCGTTGAAGCCAGGGCGGACGAGCAGTACTTC	CSVEARADEQYF
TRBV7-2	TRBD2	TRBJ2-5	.	TGTGCCAGCAGACAAATGGGACTAGCGGAACAAGAGACCCAGTACTTC	CASRQMGLAEQETQYF
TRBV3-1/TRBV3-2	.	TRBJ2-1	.	TGTGCCAGCAGCCAAGACGCCAGGCACAATGAGCAGTTCTTC	CASSQDARHNEQFF
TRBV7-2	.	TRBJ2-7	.	TGTGCCAGCAGCTTAGTTTTAGAGGAGCAGTACTTC	CASSLVLEEQYF
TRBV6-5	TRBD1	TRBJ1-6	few	TGTGCCAGCAGACCGGGACAGGGGGAAAATTCACCCCTCCACTTT	CASRPGQGENSPLHF
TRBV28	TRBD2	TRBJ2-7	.	TGTGCCAGCAGTTCCCGGACTAGCGGGAGGTATTATTACGAGCAGTACTTC	CASSSRTSGRYYYEQYF
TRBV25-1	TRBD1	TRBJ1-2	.	TGTGCCAGCACGGGGACAGGGGGTAGTTATGGCTACACCTTC	CASTGTGGSYGYTF
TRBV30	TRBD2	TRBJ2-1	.	TGTGCCTGGAGTGGATGGACTAGCGGGAATGAGCAGTTCTTC	CAWSGWTSGNEQFF
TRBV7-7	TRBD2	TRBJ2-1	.	TGTGCCAGCAGCTTCGGTCTAGCGGGAGTAAATGAGCAGTTCTTC	CASSFGLAGVNEQFF
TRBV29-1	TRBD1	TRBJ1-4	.	TGCAGCGTTGAAGATCTTGAACAGGGGGCATATGAAAAACTGTTTTTT	CSVEDLEQGAYEKLFF
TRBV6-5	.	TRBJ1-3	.	TGTGCCAGCAGTTACTCGAGGGGGTTCAGAAACACCATATATTTT	CASSYSRGFRNTIYF
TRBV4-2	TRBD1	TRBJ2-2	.	TGTGCCAGCAGCCCCCCGGACAGGCCGAACACCGGGGAGCTGTTTTTT	CASSPPDRPNTGELFF
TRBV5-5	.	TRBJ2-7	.	TGTGCCAGCAGCTTGGCAGCGGAAACCTACGAGCAGTACTTC	CASSLAAETYEQYF
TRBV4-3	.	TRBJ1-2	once	TGCGCCAGCAGCCAAGAACCACCTACCCGAGGGCAGGTCGGAATTTTCGGCTATGGCTACACCTTC	CASSQEPPTRGQVGIFGYGYTF
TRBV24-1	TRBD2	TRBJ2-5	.	TGTGCCACCAGTGATTTGCCTCCGGGACTAGCGGTGGGGGGGACCCAGTACTTC	CATSDLPPGLAVGGTQYF
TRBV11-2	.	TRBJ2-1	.	TGTGCCAGCAGCTTAGGCGGAGGTCGGAACAATGAGCAGTTCTTC	CASSLGGGRNNEQFF
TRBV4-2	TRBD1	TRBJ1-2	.	TGTGCCAGCAGCCAAGGTGAAGACAGGGCCTATGGCTACACCTTC	CASSQGEDRAYGYTF
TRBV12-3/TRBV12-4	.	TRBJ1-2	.	TGTGCCAGCAGTTTTAAAATTGGCTACACCTTC	CASSFKIGYTF
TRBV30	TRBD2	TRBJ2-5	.	TGTGCCTGGAGTCGGACTAGCGGGAGGGTTGAGACCCAGTACTTC	CAWSRTSGRVETQYF